The 6 T cell receptor beta chains in this list originate from one sample, sequenced in a study of beta chain features in type 1 diabetes listed by TCRdb under 2018. Library method: the immunoSEQ multiplex PCR assay. The entire isolated RNA was reverse transcribed using the High Capacity cDNA Reverse Transcription Kit, and thus expressed TCRB transcripts were sequenced. TCRdb stores this immuneACCESS table with in-frame sequences only. Part of the clones is absent; in the studies checked, under half of the shortfall reflects unresolved V genes, and no reason is known for the rest. The sample table records a few hundred thousand clones; around 13% of these occur just once. The ten largest clones add up to 0.015% to 0.02% of the sample. Their antigens remain unidentified. What the authors observed across the whole study: Type 1 diabetes patients showed a moderate but significant shortening of TCRB CDR3 length in all four CD4+ subsets.

The sequenced sample was naive CD4+ T cells from blood. The sample's cell subset or site label is to be understood as: true naive CD4+ T cells. All receptors derive from a man aged 25-40 years with type 1 diabetes.

CDR3 DNA sequence: TGTGCCAGCAGCTCCGTACAGGGGACCCGCAATCAGCCCCAGCATTTT. Amino acids: CASSSVQGTRNQPQHF. The chain has TRBV11-2 and TRBJ1-5, with 7 bases matching TRBD1. Germline lookup yields CDR1 SGHAT and CDR2 FQNNGV. V shed 4 bases and J 2 bases; nucleotides not matched to a gene: 8. This CDR3 is 16 amino acids long.

V usage is TRBV29-1 and J usage is TRBJ1-2, with unresolved D. V was trimmed by 7 bases and J by 0 bases, leaving 6 bases between them. There are 11 residues in the CDR3. Germline CDR1 is SQVTM and CDR2 is ANQGSEA. For the CDR3, the DNA is TGCAGCGCAGAGGCTAACTATGGCTACACCTTC. Protein sequence: CSAEANYGYTF.

This clone was detected a few times. The chain combines TRBV14 with TRBJ2-1, with 8 bases fitting TRBD2. This CDR3 comprises 17 residues. The V and J ends lost 0 bases and 8 bases, in that order; junction bases with no gene match: 12. Germline V CDR1 and CDR2: SGHDN, FVKESK. For the CDR3, the DNA is TGTGCCAGCAGCCAAGAATACGGAGCGGGAGTTCGCGATGAGCAGTTCTTC. Its protein is CASSQEYGAGVRDEQFF.

The CDR3 DNA reads TGTGCCAGCAGTTTATCGTTAGGGGCGCCTACTTCACCCCTCCACTTT. This sequence encodes CASSLSLGAPTSPLHF. This rearrangement joins TRBV27 to TRBJ1-6, with D possibly matching TRBD1 (5 bases). V was cut by 0 bases and J by 9 bases, with 15 bases left in between. The CDR3 has 16 residues. Germline V gene lookup returns CDR1 MNHEY and CDR2 SMNVEV (reference sequence).

This clone was recorded only once. The rearrangement uses TRBV30 and TRBJ1-1; 8 nucleotides align to TRBD1. Germline CDR1 GTSNPN, CDR2 SVGIG (reference sequence). Trimming cost V 1 base and J 6 bases; bases outside gene matches: 4. This CDR3 has 13 residues. CDR3 nucleotides: TGTGCCTGGAGTGAAGACAGGGGAGCTGAAGCTTTCTTT. It codes for CAWSEDRGAEAFF.

The gene calls are TRBV30 and TRBJ2-7; perhaps TRBD2 as D (6 bases). In germline, CDR1 is GTSNPN, CDR2 SVGIG (reference sequence). V lost 8 bases and J lost 7, with 21 bases in between. This CDR3 is built from 13 residues. CDR3 coding DNA: TGTGCCCTAGATGCCGGGACTCCCCTGGAGCAGTACTTC. Its protein product is CALDAGTPLEQYF.